A selection of T cell receptor beta chains follows, all from one sample in a study of shared clonotypes between healthy human individuals. Using immunoSEQ multiplex PCR, the repertoire was profiled, and TCRdb retains in-frame clones only, with some absent. Here the sample spans more than 1,200,000 clones, approximately 98.5% being singletons. The material sequenced was naive CD4+ T cells sorted from blood. The receptors derive from a man aged 25-40 years in good health. Each CDR3 is given with its conserved first and last residue. A D gene is named only where the DNA matches it firmly. Clone size is shown for a subset of rows, as once, few, many or a class of expanded clone.

abundance: NA; len: 14; v_gene: TRBV4-3; d_gene: NA; j_gene: TRBJ2-2; CDR3nt: TGCGCCAGCAGCTTCCAGGGTAGTACCGGGGAGCTGTTTTTT; CDR3aa: CASSFQGSTGELFF
abundance: NA; len: 12; v_gene: TRBV7-9; d_gene: NA; j_gene: TRBJ1-2; CDR3nt: TGTGCCAGCAGCTTAGAAGACAGAGGCTACACCTTC; CDR3aa: CASSLEDRGYTF
abundance: NA; len: 13; v_gene: TRBV5-4; d_gene: NA; j_gene: TRBJ2-5; CDR3nt: TGTGCCAGCAGCGCTACAGGGATCGAGACCCAGTACTTC; CDR3aa: CASSATGIETQYF
abundance: NA; len: 12; v_gene: TRBV25-1; d_gene: TRBD1; j_gene: TRBJ1-2; CDR3nt: TGTGCCAGCAGTTGGACAGGGATTGGCTACACCTTC; CDR3aa: CASSWTGIGYTF
abundance: NA; len: 18; v_gene: TRBV5-1; d_gene: TRBD2; j_gene: TRBJ2-1; CDR3nt: TGCGCCAGCAGCTTGCGGCCCTCAGCGGGAGTCGGATACAATGAGCAGTTCTTC; CDR3aa: CASSLRPSAGVGYNEQFF
abundance: NA; len: 15; v_gene: TRBV9; d_gene: TRBD2; j_gene: TRBJ2-7; CDR3nt: TGTGCCAGCAGCGTTACTAGCGGGAGCGCCTACGAGCAGTACTTC; CDR3aa: CASSVTSGSAYEQYF
abundance: NA; len: 15; v_gene: TRBV6-5; d_gene: TRBD2; j_gene: TRBJ2-1; CDR3nt: TGTGCCAGCAGTTATCTCGGGACTAGCCGCAATGAGCAGTTCTTC; CDR3aa: CASSYLGTSRNEQFF
abundance: NA; len: 17; v_gene: TRBV25-1; d_gene: TRBD2; j_gene: TRBJ2-3; CDR3nt: TGTGCCAGCAGCACCAAACGACTAGCGGGGAGCCCAGATACGCAGTATTTT; CDR3aa: CASSTKRLAGSPDTQYF
abundance: NA; len: 16; v_gene: TRBV27; d_gene: TRBD2; j_gene: TRBJ2-5; CDR3nt: TGTGCCAGCAGTTTATCGTGGGCTAGCGGCCAAGAGACCCAGTACTTC; CDR3aa: CASSLSWASGQETQYF
abundance: NA; len: 11; v_gene: TRBV6-6; d_gene: NA; j_gene: TRBJ2-7; CDR3nt: TGTGCCAGCAGTTACGGGGGCGAGCAGTACTTC; CDR3aa: CASSYGGEQYF
abundance: NA; len: 15; v_gene: TRBV6-4; d_gene: NA; j_gene: TRBJ2-7; CDR3nt: TGTGCCAGCAGTGATTCAGGCAGGGAGCGATGCGAGCAGTACTTC; CDR3aa: CASSDSGRERCEQYF
abundance: once; len: 14; v_gene: TRBV7-2; d_gene: NA; j_gene: TRBJ2-3; CDR3nt: TGTGCCAGCAGCTTTGACGGAAACACAGATACGCAGTATTTT; CDR3aa: CASSFDGNTDTQYF
abundance: NA; len: 15; v_gene: TRBV28; d_gene: NA; j_gene: TRBJ2-5; CDR3nt: TGTGCCAGCACCGAAATAAAGGGACCGAGGGAGACCCAGTACTTC; CDR3aa: CASTEIKGPRETQYF
abundance: few; len: 12; v_gene: TRBV27; d_gene: TRBD2; j_gene: TRBJ2-7; CDR3nt: TGTGCCAGCAGCCGGACTAGCTACGAGCAGTACTTC; CDR3aa: CASSRTSYEQYF
abundance: NA; len: 12; v_gene: TRBV27; d_gene: NA; j_gene: TRBJ2-2; CDR3nt: TGTGCCAGCAGTCACTACACCGGGGAGCTGTTTTTT; CDR3aa: CASSHYTGELFF
abundance: NA; len: 16; v_gene: TRBV5-4; d_gene: NA; j_gene: TRBJ2-7; CDR3nt: TGTGCCAGCAGCTGGAACCCGACACGCGGTGGCTACGAGCAGTACTTC; CDR3aa: CASSWNPTRGGYEQYF
abundance: NA; len: 14; v_gene: TRBV4-3; d_gene: NA; j_gene: TRBJ2-5; CDR3nt: TGCGCCAGCAGCCAAGGGGCGGGACAAGAGACCCAGTACTTC; CDR3aa: CASSQGAGQETQYF
abundance: NA; len: 13; v_gene: TRBV6-5; d_gene: NA; j_gene: TRBJ1-5; CDR3nt: TGTGCCAGCAGTCGCATTGGGGTTCAGCCCCAGCATTTT; CDR3aa: CASSRIGVQPQHF
abundance: once; len: 14; v_gene: TRBV19; d_gene: NA; j_gene: TRBJ1-4; CDR3nt: TGTGCCAGTAAGGACGGTGCAACTAATGAAAAACTGTTTTTT; CDR3aa: CASKDGATNEKLFF
abundance: NA; len: 19; v_gene: TRBV7-2; d_gene: TRBD1; j_gene: TRBJ2-6; CDR3nt: TGTGCCAGCAGCTTACCGACAGGGTTCAATCGTACTGGGGCCAACGTCCTGACTTTC; CDR3aa: CASSLPTGFNRTGANVLTF
abundance: NA; len: 13; v_gene: TRBV7-3; d_gene: NA; j_gene: TRBJ2-1; CDR3nt: TGTGCCAGCAGCTTAGAAAACGGAGGTGAGCAGTTCTTC; CDR3aa: CASSLENGGEQFF
abundance: once; len: 13; v_gene: TRBV10-1; d_gene: NA; j_gene: TRBJ2-7; CDR3nt: TGCGCCAGCAGTGGTGAGGTCTTCTACGAGCAGTACTTC; CDR3aa: CASSGEVFYEQYF
abundance: NA; len: 16; v_gene: TRBV7-9; d_gene: TRBD1; j_gene: TRBJ2-2; CDR3nt: TGTGCCAGCAGCCAGCACAGGGGGCTGGGTACCGGGGAGCTGTTTTTT; CDR3aa: CASSQHRGLGTGELFF
abundance: NA; len: 12; v_gene: TRBV27; d_gene: NA; j_gene: TRBJ2-7; CDR3nt: TGTGCCAGCAGGGGGCGGGGCATCGAGCAGTACTTC; CDR3aa: CASRGRGIEQYF
abundance: NA; len: 14; v_gene: TRBV5-1; d_gene: TRBD2; j_gene: TRBJ2-1; CDR3nt: TGCGCCAGCAGAAGTAGCGGGAGGATTGGTGAGCAGTTCTTC; CDR3aa: CASRSSGRIGEQFF
abundance: NA; len: 13; v_gene: TRBV6-6; d_gene: NA; j_gene: TRBJ2-1; CDR3nt: TGTGCCAGCAAAGGACAAAACGACAATGAGCAGTTCTTC; CDR3aa: CASKGQNDNEQFF
abundance: NA; len: 13; v_gene: TRBV5-4; d_gene: NA; j_gene: TRBJ2-2; CDR3nt: TGTGCCAGCAGCTTGAGGAACACCGGGGAGCTGTTTTTT; CDR3aa: CASSLRNTGELFF
abundance: once; len: 14; v_gene: TRBV5-1; d_gene: TRBD1; j_gene: TRBJ2-2; CDR3nt: TGCGCCAGCAGCGCCGGGACAGGGGCCGGGGAGCTGTTTTTT; CDR3aa: CASSAGTGAGELFF
abundance: NA; len: 13; v_gene: TRBV16; d_gene: TRBD1; j_gene: TRBJ1-4; CDR3nt: TGTGCCAGCAGCCAAGACAGGGGACGTAAACTGTTTTTT; CDR3aa: CASSQDRGRKLFF
abundance: NA; len: 16; v_gene: TRBV10-3; d_gene: NA; j_gene: TRBJ2-7; CDR3nt: TGTGCCATCAGTGAGTCTGTGGGTGGGTATGGCTACGAGCAGTACTTC; CDR3aa: CAISESVGGYGYEQYF
abundance: NA; len: 15; v_gene: TRBV29-1; d_gene: TRBD2; j_gene: TRBJ2-1; CDR3nt: TGCAGCGCCAAGGGACTAGCGGCTACCTACAATGAGCAGTTCTTC; CDR3aa: CSAKGLAATYNEQFF